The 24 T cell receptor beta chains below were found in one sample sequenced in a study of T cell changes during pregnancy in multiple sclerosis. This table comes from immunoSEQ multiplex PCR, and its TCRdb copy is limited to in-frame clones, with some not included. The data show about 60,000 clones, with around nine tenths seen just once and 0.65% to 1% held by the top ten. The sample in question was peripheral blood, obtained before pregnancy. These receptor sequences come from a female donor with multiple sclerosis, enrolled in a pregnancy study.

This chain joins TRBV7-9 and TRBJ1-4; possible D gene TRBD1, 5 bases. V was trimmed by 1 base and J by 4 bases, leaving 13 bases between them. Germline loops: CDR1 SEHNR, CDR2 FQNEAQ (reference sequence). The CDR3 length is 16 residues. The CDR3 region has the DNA TGTGCCAGCAGCTTAGGTGCAGGACAACGTAATGAAAAACTGTTTTTT. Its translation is CASSLGAGQRNEKLFF.

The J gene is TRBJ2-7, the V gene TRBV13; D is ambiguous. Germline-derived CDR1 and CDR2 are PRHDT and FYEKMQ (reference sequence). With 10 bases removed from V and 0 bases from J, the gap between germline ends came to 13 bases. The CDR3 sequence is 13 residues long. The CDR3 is CATSRRSSYEQYF. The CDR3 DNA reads TGTGCCACCTCAAGACGGAGCTCCTACGAGCAGTACTTC. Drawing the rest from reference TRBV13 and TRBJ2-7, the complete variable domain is AAGVIQSPRHLIKEKRETATLKCYPIPRHDTVYWYQQGPGQDPQFLISFYEKMQSDKGSIPDRFSAQQFSDYHSELNMSSLELGDSALYFCATSRRSSYEQYFGPGTRLTVT.

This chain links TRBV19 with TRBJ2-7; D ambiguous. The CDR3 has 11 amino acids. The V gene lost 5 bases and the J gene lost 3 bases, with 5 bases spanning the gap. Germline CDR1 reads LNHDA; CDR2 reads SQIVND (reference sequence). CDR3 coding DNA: TGTGCCAGTAGTTTCGGCTACGAGCAGTACTTC. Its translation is CASSFGYEQYF.

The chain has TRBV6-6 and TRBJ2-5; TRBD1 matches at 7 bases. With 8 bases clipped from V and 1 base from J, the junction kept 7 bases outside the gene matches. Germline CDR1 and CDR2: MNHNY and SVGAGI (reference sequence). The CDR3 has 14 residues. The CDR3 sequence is CASRDSITQETQYF. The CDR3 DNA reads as TGTGCCAGCCGGGACAGTATTACCCAAGAGACCCAGTACTTC.

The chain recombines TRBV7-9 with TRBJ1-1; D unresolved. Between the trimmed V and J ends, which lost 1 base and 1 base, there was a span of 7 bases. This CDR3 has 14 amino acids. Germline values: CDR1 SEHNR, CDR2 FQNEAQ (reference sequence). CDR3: CASSLDIPNTEAFF. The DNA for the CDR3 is TGTGCCAGCAGCTTAGATATCCCGAACACTGAAGCTTTCTTT.

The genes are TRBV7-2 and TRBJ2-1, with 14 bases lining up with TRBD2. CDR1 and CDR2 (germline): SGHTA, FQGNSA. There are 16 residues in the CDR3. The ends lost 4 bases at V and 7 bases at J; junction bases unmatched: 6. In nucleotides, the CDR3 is TGTGCCAGCAGCTCGTGGACTAGCGGGGGGTCGAATGAGCAGTTCTTC. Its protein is CASSSWTSGGSNEQFF.

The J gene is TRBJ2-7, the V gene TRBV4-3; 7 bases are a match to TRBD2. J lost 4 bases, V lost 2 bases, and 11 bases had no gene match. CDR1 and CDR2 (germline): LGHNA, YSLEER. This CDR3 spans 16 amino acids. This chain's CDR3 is CASSQSAGTTGYEQYF. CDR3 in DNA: TGCGCCAGCAGCCAAAGCGCCGGGACTACCGGATACGAGCAGTACTTC.

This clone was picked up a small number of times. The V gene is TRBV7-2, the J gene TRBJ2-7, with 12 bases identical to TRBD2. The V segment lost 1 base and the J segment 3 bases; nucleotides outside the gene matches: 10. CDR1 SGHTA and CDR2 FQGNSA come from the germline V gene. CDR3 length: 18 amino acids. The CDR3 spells CASSLGASGGALLYEQYF. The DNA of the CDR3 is TGTGCCAGCAGCTTAGGGGCTAGCGGGGGGGCCCTACTCTACGAGCAGTACTTC.

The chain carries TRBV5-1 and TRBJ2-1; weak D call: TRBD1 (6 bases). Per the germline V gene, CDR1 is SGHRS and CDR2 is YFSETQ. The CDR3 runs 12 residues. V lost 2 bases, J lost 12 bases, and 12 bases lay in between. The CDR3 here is CASSFTGKRQFF. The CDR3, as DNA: TGCGCCAGCAGCTTTACAGGGAAGAGGCAGTTCTTC.

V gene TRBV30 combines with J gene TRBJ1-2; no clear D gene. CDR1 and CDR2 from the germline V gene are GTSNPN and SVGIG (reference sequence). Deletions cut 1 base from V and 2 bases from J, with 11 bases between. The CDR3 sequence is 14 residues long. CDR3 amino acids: CAWSGRLTNYGYTF. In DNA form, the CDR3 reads TGTGCCTGGAGTGGGAGGCTTACCAACTATGGCTACACCTTC.

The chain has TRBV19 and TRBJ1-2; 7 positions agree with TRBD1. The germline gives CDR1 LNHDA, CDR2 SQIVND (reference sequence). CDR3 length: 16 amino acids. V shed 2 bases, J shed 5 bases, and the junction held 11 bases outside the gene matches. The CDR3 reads CASSIPRQGGGYGYTF. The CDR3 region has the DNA TGTGCCAGTAGTATACCCCGACAGGGCGGTGGGTATGGCTACACCTTC.

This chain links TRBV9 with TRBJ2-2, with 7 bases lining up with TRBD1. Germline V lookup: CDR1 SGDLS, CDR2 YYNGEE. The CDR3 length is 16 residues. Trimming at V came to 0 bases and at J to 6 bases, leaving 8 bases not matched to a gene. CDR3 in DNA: TGTGCCAGCAGCGTAGACCCGGGAAGGGGGCCCGGGGAGCTGTTTTTT. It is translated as CASSVDPGRGPGELFF.

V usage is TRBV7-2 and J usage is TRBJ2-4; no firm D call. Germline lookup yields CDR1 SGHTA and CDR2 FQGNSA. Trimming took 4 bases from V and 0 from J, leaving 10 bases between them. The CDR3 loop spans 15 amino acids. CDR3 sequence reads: CASSSQNLAKNIQYF. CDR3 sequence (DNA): TGTGCCAGCAGCTCCCAGAATCTAGCCAAAAACATTCAGTACTTC.

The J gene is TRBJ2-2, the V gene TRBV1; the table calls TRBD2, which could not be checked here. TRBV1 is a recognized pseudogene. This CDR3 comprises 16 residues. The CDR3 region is CTSSQLGGGITGELFF. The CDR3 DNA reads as TGCACCAGCAGCCAATTGGGCGGGGGGATCACCGGGGAGCTGTTTTTT.

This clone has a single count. CDR3 in amino acids: CASSLGTSGYEQYF. The CDR3 DNA reads TGTGCCAGCAGCTTGGGGACTAGCGGCTACGAGCAGTACTTC. The rearrangement joins TRBV5-5 to TRBJ2-7, with 10 bases identical to TRBD2. The CDR3 has 14 residues. Losses at the gene ends were 0 bases for V and 3 bases for J; bases not matched to a gene: 0. Germline V gene sequence: CDR1 SGHKS, CDR2 YYEKEE (reference sequence).

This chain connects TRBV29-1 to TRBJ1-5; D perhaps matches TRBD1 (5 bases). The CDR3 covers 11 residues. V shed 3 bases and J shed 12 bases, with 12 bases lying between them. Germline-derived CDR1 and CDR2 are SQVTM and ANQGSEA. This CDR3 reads CSVDDGRDQHF. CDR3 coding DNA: TGCAGCGTTGACGATGGCAGGGACCAGCATTTT.

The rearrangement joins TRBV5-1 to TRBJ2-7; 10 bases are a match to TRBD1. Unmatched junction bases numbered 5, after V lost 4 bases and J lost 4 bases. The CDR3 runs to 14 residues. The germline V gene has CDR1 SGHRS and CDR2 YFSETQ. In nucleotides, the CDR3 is TGCGCCAGCAGCCTCCGGGACAGGGGATACGAGCAGTACTTC. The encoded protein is CASSLRDRGYEQYF.

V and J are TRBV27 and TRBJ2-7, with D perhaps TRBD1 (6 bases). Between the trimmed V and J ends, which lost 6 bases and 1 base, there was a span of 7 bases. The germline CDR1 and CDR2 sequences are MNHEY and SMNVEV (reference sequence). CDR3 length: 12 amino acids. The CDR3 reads CASRQGSYEQYF. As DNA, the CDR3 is TGTGCCAGCAGACAGGGTTCCTACGAGCAGTACTTC.

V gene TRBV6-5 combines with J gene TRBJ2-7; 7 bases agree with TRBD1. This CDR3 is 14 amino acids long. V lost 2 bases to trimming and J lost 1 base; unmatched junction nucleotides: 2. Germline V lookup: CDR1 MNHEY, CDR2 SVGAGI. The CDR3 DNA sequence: TGTGCCAGCAGTTACAGGGACAGTTCCTACGAGCAGTACTTC. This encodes CASSYRDSSYEQYF.

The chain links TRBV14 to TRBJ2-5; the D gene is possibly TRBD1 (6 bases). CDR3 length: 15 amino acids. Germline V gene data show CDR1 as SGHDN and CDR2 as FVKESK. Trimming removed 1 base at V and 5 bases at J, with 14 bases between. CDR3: CASSQVQGFWETQYF. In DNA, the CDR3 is TGTGCCAGCAGCCAAGTTCAGGGGTTCTGGGAGACCCAGTACTTC.

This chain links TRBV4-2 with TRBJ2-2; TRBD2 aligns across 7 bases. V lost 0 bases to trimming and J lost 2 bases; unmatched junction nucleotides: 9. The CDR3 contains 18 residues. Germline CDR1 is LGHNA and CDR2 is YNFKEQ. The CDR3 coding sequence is TGTGCCAGCAGCCAAGATACCCAGGCTAGCGGTAACACCGGGGAGCTGTTTTTT. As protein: CASSQDTQASGNTGELFF.

The CDR3 loop is CASSLTGAAYGYTF. The DNA for the CDR3 is TGTGCCAGCAGCTTGACAGGGGCCGCCTATGGCTACACCTTC. V and J are TRBV11-2 and TRBJ1-2, with 8 bases that match TRBD1. CDR3 length: 14 amino acids. The germline CDR1 and CDR2 sequences are SGHAT and FQNNGV. V shed 3 bases, J shed 4 bases, and the junction held 4 bases outside the gene matches.

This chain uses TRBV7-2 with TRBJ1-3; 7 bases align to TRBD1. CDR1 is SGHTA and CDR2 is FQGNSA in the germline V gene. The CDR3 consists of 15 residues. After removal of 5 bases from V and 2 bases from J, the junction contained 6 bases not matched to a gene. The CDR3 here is CASSPGQNTGNTIYF. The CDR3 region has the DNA TGTGCCAGCAGCCCGGGACAGAATACTGGAAACACCATATATTTT.

This CDR3 reads CASSYTRTGYGYTF. CDR3 bases: TGTGCCAGCAGTTACACCCGGACAGGCTATGGCTACACCTTC. The chain employs TRBV6-5 and TRBJ1-2, with TRBD1 matching over 7 bases. Germline V gene sequence: CDR1 MNHEY, CDR2 SVGAGI. Germline trimming cut 2 bases from V and 4 bases from J; bases unmatched to any gene: 4. The CDR3 is 14 residues long.